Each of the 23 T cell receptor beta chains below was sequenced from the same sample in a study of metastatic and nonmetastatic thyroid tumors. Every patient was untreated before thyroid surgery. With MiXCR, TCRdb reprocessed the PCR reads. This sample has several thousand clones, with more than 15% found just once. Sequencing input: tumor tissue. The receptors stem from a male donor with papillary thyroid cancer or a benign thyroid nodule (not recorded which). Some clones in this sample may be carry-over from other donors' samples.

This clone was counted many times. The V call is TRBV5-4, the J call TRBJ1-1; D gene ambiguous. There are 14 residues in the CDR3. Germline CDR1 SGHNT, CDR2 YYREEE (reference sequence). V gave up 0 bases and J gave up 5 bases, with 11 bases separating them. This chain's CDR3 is CASSLDSKKTEAFF. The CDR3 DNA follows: TGTGCCAGCAGCTTGGACAGCAAGAAGACTGAAGCTTTCTTT.

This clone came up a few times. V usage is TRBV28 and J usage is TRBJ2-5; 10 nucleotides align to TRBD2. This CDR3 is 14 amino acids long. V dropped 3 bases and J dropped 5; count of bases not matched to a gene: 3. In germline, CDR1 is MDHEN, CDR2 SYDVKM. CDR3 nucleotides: TGTGCCAGCAGTTTCGGGACTAGCGTTGAGACCCAGTACTTC. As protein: CASSFGTSVETQYF.

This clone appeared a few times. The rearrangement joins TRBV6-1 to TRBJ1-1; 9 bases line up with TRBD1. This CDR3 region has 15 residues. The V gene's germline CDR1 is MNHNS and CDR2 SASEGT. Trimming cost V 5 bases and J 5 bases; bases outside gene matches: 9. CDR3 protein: CASSSPGQGGTEAFF. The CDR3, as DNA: TGTGCCAGCAGTAGCCCGGGACAGGGAGGAACTGAAGCTTTCTTT.

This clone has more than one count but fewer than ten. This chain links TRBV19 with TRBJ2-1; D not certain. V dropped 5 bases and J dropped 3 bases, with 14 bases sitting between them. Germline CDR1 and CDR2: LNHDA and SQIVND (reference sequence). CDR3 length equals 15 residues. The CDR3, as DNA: TGTGCCAGTAGTCCTAGATTCGCTCTCTACAATGAGCAGTTCTTC. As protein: CASSPRFALYNEQFF.

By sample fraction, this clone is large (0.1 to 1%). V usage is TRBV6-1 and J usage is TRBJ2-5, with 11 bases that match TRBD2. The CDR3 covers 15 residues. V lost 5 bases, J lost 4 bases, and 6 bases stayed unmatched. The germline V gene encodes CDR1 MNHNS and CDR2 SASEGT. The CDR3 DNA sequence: TGTGCCAGCAGTAATCTAGCGGGAGGTGGAGAGACCCAGTACTTC. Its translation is CASSNLAGGGETQYF.

The CDR3 DNA reads as TGTGCCAGCAGTTACGAATTGGACACTGAAGCTTTCTTT. This translates into CASSYELDTEAFF. V and J are TRBV6-5 and TRBJ1-1; D uncertain. Trimming cost V 2 bases and J 3 bases, with 7 bases left between them. Germline V gene sequence: CDR1 MNHEY, CDR2 SVGAGI. The CDR3 spans 13 residues.

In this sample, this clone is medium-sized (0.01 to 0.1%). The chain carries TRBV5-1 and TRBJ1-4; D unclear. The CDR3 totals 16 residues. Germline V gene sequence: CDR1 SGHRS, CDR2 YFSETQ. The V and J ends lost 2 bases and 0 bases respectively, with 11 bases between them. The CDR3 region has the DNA TGCGCCAGCAGCTTCGGCTCGGCCACAACTAATGAAAAACTGTTTTTT. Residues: CASSFGSATTNEKLFF.

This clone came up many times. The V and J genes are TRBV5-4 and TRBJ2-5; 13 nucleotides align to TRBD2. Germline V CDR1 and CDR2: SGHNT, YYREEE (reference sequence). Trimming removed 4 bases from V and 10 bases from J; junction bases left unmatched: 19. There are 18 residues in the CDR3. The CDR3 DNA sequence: TGTGCCAGCAGCGGCGCGGGACTAGCGGGGAAAACGGCGGATGGCCAGTACTTC. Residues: CASSGAGLAGKTADGQYF.

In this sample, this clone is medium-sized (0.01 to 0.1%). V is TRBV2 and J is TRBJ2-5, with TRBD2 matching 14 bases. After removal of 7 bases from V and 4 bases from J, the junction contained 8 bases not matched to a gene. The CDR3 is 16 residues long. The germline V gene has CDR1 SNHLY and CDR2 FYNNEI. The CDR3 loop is CASNQGLAGVGETQYF. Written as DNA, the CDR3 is TGTGCCAGCAACCAGGGACTAGCGGGGGTGGGAGAGACCCAGTACTTC. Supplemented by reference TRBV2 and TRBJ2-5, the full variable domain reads EPEVTQTPSHQVTQMGQEVILRCVPISNHLYFYWYRQILGQKVEFLVSFYNNEISEKSEIFDDQFSVERPDGSNFTLKIRSTKLEDSAMYFCASNQGLAGVGETQYFGPGTRLLVL.

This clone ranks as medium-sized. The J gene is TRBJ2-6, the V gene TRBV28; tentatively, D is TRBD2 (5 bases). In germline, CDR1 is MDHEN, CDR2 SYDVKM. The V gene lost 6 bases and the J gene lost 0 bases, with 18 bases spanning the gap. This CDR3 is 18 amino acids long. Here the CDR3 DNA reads TGTGCCAGCAGCCAGGTGCGGGCGTTCTCCTCTGGGGCCAACGTCCTGACTTTC. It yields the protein CASSQVRAFSSGANVLTF. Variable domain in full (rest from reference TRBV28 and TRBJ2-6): DVKVTQSSRYLVKRTGEKVFLECVQDMDHENMFWYRQDPGLGLRLIYFSYDVKMKEKGDIPEGYSVSREKKERFSLILESASTNQTSMYLCASSQVRAFSSGANVLTFGAGSRLTVL.

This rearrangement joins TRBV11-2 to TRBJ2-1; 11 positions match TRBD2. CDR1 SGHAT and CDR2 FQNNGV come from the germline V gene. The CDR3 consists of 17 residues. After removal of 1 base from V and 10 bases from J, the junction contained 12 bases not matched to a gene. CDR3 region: CASSLGVSGRAGKEQFF. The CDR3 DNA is TGTGCCAGCAGCTTAGGGGTTAGCGGGAGGGCCGGAAAAGAGCAGTTCTTC.

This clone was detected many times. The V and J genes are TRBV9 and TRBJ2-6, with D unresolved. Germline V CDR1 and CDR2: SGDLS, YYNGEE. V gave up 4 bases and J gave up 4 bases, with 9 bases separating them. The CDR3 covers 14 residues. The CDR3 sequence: CASSLTLGANVLTF. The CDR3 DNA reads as TGTGCCAGCAGCTTAACCTTGGGGGCCAACGTCCTGACTTTC.

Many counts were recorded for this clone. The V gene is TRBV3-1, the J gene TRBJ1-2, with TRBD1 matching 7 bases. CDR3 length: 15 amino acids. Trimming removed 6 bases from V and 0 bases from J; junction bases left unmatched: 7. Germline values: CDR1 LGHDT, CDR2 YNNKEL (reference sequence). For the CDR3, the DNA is TGTGCCAGCAGGGAGGGGGCAGTCCCTAACTATGGCTACACCTTC. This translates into CASREGAVPNYGYTF.

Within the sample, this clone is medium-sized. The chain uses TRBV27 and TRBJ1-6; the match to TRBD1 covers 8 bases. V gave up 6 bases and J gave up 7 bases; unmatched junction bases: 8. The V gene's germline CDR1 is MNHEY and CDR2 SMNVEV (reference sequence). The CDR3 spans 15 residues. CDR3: CASRSLDRVNSPLHF. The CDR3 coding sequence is TGTGCCAGCAGATCCCTGGACAGGGTCAATTCACCCCTCCACTTT.

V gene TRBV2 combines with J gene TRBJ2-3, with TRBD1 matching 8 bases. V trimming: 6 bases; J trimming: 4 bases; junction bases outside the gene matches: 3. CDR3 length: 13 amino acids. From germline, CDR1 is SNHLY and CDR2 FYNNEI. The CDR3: CASSGQGADTQYF. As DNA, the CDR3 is TGTGCCAGCAGCGGACAGGGCGCAGATACGCAGTATTTT.

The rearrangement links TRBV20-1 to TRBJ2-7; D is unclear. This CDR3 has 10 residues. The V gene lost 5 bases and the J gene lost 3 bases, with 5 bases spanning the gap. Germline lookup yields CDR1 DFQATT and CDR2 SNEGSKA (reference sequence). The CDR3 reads CSAAFYEQYF. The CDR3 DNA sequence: TGCAGTGCTGCATTCTACGAGCAGTACTTC.

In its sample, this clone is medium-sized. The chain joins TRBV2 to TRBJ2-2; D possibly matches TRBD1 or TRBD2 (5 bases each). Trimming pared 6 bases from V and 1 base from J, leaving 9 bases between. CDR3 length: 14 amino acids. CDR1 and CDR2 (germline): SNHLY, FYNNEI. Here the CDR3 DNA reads TGTGCCAGCAGGATGGGGGTGAACACCGGGGAGCTGTTTTTT. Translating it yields CASRMGVNTGELFF.

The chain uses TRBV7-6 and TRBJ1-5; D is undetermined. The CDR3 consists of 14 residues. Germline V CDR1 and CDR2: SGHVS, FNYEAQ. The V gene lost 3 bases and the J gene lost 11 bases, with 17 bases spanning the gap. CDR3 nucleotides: TGTGCCAGCAGCTTTCTGGGAATGCGAGAGACCCAGCATTTT. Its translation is CASSFLGMRETQHF.

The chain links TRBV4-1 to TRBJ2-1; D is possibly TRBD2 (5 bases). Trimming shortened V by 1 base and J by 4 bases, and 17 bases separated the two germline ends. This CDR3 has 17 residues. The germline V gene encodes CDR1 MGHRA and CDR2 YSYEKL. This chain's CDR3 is CASSQVSGRGVYNEQFF. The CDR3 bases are TGCGCCAGCAGCCAAGTTTCGGGTCGGGGAGTATACAATGAGCAGTTCTTC.

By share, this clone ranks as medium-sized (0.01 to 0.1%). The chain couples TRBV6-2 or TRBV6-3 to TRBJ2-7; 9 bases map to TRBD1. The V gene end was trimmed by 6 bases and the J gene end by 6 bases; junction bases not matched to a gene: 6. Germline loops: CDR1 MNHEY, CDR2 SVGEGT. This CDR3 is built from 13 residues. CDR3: CASSGDRAGEQYF. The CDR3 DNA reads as TGTGCCAGCAGCGGGGACAGGGCCGGCGAGCAGTACTTC.

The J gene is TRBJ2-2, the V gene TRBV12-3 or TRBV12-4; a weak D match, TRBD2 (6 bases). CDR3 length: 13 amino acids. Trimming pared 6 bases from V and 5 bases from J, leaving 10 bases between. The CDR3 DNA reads TGTGCCAGCAGACGGGAGAATACCGGGGAGCTGTTTTTT. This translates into CASRRENTGELFF.

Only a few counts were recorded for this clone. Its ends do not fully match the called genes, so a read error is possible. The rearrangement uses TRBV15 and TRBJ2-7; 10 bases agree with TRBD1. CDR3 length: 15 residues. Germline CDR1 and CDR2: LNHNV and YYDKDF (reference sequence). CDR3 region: CATSADRGSSYDQYF. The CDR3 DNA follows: TGTGCCACCAGCGCGGACAGGGGGAGCTCCTACGATCAGTACTTC.

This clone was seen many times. The CDR3 here is CASSQDMGRGAFF. CDR3 DNA: TGCGCCAGCAGCCAAGATATGGGGCGTGGAGCTTTCTTT. This chain uses TRBV4-1 with TRBJ1-1, with a tentative D call TRBD1 (5 bases). V dropped 0 bases and J dropped 10 bases, with 12 bases sitting between them. The CDR3 is 13 amino acids. CDR1 is MGHRA, CDR2 YSYEKL, per germline.